This T cell receptor (beta chain) comes out of a study of memory CD4+ T cells and cytomegalovirus serostatus. Study-wide results and caveats: Repertoires predicted CMV serostatus with median bootstrapped AUC of about 0.95.

Single viable CD3+CD4+CD8-CD45RO+ cells were sorted as the memory CD4+ T cells. The length of the CDR3 is 15 residues. V dropped 5 bases and J dropped 6; count of bases not matched to a gene: 11. CDR1 is LNHDA, CDR2 SQIVND, per germline (reference sequence). This table comes from immunoSEQ multiplex PCR, and its TCRdb copy is limited to in-frame clones, with some not included. Of approximately 53,000 clones in the sample, around 82% were seen once. The count of this clone is one. Its antigen is undetermined. The sequence was obtained from an adult in good health and CMV-seronegative. The specimen was memory CD4+ T cells from blood. The chain has TRBV19 and TRBJ1-1; 8 bases are a match to TRBD1. The CDR3 loop is CASSHRTGKGAEAFF. The CDR3 nucleotides read TGTGCCAGTAGTCATCGGACAGGGAAAGGCGCTGAAGCTTTCTTT.